This T cell receptor (beta chain) is from a study of CD8 T cells in Susac syndrome. Germline V gene data show CDR1 as ENHRY and CDR2 as SYGVKD. Trimming at V came to 3 bases and at J to 5 bases, leaving 10 bases not matched to a gene. This CDR3 has 16 amino acids. Reverse transcription used about 0.5 to 1 ug RNA and random hexamers. MiXCR, run by TCRdb on the immunoSEQ multiplex PCR reads, gives a single entry per CDR3 protein. The sample contains over 150,000 distinct CDR3 sequences, 90% to 95% of which appear only once. Under recently defined diagnostic criteria, the patients with Susac syndrome qualified as having definite or probable disease. Bulk CD8+ and CD4+ cells came from magnetic negative isolation; CD8+ TEMRA by FACS.

The sample was CD4+ T cells from PBMCs. This sequence joins TRBV10-3 and TRBJ2-7; the match to TRBD1 covers 10 bases. This clonotype was sampled from a human donor with Susac syndrome. CDR3: CAISETGTGELHEQYF. The CDR3 coding sequence is TGTGCCATCAGTGAAACCGGGACAGGGGAGCTACACGAGCAGTACTTC.